This TCR beta chain was sequenced in a study of T cell repertoires in cytomegalovirus infection (dated by TCRdb to between 2018 and 2021). Turning to the overall study: Alongside well-studied HLA-B-restricted epitopes, the peptide stimulations were aimed at recently identified HLA-C-restricted CMV epitopes, whose presentation resists viral immunomodulation. The HLA type of each donor mattered for the analysis, because public TCR beta signatures pointed to carriage of CMV infection along with the matching HLA type.

This sample was sequenced with an Illumina HiSeq 1500. TCRdb handled the public reads itself, with Q25 trimming in fastp and clone calling in MiXCR, and kept productive beta chains. Entries are consolidated by CDR3 protein sequence, retaining the most common genes and DNA. For this sample the table gives roughly 350,000 distinct CDR3 sequences, of which roughly 34% were detected only once. The ten largest clones capture about 13% of the sample. A note on this clonotype: There is no known antigen for this receptor. No much larger clone is present one base from it, and per-base qualities are unavailable.

The full study reports these points: Carriers of CMV infection plus the relevant HLA type were discriminated by the cumulative frequency of public TCR beta family members in the study cohort and in an independent roughly 370-donor cohort. In the ex vivo response, HLA-C-restricted CMV-specific TCR beta clonotypes were dominant, and in two of eight donors the single most frequent clonotype came from this HLA-C-restricted group.

Reading from cysteine to phenylalanine, the CDR3 counts 17 amino acids. Here the CDR3 DNA is all that survives: 51 bases in frame from base 1. The V end loses 0 bases and the J end loses 4 bases, and a stretch of 15 bases separates them. CDR1 and CDR2 were assigned from the germline V gene as MNHEY and SVGAGI. The treatment or condition label for this specimen denotes: in vitro stimulation with specific CMV peptide epitopes to enrich CMV-specific T cells. The sequencing here drew on cultured PBMCs, taken from culture after CMV antigen stimulation. The origin of this receptor is a human donor in good health (CMV status not recorded). Some clones in this sample may be carry-over from other donors' samples. Rearrangement joined TRBV6-5 to TRBJ2-2; the D element might be TRBD1 or TRBD2, as each aligns at 5 bases. The sequenced DNA is TGTGCCAGCAGTTACTCGAGCCAGGGAGAACTCACCGGGGAGCTGTTTTTT. Translated, this is CASSYSSQGELTGELFF.